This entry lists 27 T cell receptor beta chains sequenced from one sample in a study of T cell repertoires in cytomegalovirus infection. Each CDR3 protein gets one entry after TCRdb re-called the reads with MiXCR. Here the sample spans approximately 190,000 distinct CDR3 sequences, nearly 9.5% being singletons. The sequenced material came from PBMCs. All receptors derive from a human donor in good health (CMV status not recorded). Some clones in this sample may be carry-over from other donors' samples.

The chain's CDR3 is CASSRGGYQPQHF. Here the CDR3 DNA reads TGTGCCAGCAGCCGCGGTGGATATCAGCCCCAGCATTTT. This chain joins TRBV14 and TRBJ1-5, with D hard to call. The germline gives CDR1 SGHDN, CDR2 FVKESK. CDR3 length: 13 residues. The V gene lost 4 bases and the J gene lost 5 bases, with 9 bases spanning the gap.

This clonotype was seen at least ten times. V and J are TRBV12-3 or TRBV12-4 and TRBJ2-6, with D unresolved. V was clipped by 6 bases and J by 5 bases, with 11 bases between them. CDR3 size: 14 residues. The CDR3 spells CASSPTIRANVLTF. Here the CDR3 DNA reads TGTGCCAGCAGCCCCACGATACGGGCCAACGTCCTGACTTTC.

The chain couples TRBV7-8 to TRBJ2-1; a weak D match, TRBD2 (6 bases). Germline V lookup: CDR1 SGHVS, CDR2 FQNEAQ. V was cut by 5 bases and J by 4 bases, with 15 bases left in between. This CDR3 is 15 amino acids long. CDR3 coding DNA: TGTGCCAGCAGCGTACCGGGACTTACTTACAATGAGCAGTTCTTC. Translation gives CASSVPGLTYNEQFF.

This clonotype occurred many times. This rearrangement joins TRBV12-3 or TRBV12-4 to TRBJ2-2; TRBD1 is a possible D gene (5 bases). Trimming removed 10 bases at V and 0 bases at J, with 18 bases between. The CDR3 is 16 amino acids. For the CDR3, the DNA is TGTGCCACCAACAAGCAGGGCTTAACGAACACCGGGGAGCTGTTTTTT. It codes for CATNKQGLTNTGELFF.

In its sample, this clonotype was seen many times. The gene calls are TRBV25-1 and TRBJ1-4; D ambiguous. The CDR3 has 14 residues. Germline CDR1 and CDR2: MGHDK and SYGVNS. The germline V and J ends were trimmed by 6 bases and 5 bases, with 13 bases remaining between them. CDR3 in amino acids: CASSRTGRNEKLFF. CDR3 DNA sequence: TGTGCCAGCAGCCGGACGGGAAGGAATGAAAAACTGTTTTTT. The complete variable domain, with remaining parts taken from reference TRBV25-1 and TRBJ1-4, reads EADIYQTPRYLVIGTGKKITLECSQTMGHDKMYWYQQDPGMELHLIHYSYGVNSTEKGDLSSESTVSRIRTEHFPLTLESARPSHTSQYLCASSRTGRNEKLFFGSGTQLSVL.

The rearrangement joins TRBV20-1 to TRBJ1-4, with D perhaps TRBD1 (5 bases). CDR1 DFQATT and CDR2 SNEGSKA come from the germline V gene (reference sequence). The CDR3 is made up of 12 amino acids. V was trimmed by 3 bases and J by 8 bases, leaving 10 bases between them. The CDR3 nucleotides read TGCAGTGCTAGGGCCCGGGACGAAAAACTGTTTTTT. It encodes CSARARDEKLFF.

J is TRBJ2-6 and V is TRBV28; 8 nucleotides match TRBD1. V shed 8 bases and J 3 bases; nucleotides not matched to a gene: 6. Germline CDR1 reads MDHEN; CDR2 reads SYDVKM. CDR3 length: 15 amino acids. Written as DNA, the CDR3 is TGTGCCAGCGTTTCAGGGGGCAGTGGGGCCAACGTCCTGACTTTC. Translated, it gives CASVSGGSGANVLTF. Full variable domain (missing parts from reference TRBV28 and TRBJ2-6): DVKVTQSSRYLVKRTGEKVFLECVQDMDHENMFWYRQDPGLGLRLIYFSYDVKMKEKGDIPEGYSVSREKKERFSLILESASTNQTSMYLCASVSGGSGANVLTFGAGSRLTVL.

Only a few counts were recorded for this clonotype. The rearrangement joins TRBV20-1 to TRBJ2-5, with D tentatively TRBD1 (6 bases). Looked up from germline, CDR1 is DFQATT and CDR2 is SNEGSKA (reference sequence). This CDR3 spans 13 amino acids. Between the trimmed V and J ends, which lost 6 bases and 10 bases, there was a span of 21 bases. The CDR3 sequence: CSAPPGQPVDQYF. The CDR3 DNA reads TGCAGTGCCCCGCCAGGACAGCCAGTGGACCAGTACTTC.

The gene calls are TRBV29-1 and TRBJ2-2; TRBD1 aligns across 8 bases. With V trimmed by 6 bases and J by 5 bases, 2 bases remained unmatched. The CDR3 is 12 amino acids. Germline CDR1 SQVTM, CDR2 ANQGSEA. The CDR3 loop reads CSVNRGTGELFF. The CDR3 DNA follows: TGCAGCGTGAACAGGGGGACCGGGGAGCTGTTTTTT.

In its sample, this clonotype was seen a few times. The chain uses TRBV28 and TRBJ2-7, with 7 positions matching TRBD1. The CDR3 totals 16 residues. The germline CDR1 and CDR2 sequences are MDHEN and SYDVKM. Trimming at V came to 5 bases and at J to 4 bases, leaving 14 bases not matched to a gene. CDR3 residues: CASSPPRSGGTYEQYF. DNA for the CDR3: TGTGCCAGCAGTCCCCCCCGGTCAGGGGGTACGTACGAGCAGTACTTC.

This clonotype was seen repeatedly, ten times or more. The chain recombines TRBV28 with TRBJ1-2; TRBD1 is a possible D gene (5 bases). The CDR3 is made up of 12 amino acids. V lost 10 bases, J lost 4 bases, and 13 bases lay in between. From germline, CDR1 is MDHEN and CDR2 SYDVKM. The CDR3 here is CATSRDSYGYTF. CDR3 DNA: TGTGCCACGTCCCGGGACTCCTATGGCTACACCTTC.

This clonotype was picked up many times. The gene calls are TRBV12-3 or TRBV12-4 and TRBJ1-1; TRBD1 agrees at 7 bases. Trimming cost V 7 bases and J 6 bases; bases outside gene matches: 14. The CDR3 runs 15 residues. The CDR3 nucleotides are TGTGCCAGCAATTCGAGAAGACAGGGAACGGCTGAAGCTTTCTTT. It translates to CASNSRRQGTAEAFF.

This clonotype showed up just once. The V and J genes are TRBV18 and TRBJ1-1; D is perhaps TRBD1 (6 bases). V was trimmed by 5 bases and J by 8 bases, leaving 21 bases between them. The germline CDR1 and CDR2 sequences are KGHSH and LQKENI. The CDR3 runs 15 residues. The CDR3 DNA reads TGTGCCAGCTCAACGAAGGGAATGGGGGCGACAGAAGCTTTCTTT. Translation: CASSTKGMGATEAFF.

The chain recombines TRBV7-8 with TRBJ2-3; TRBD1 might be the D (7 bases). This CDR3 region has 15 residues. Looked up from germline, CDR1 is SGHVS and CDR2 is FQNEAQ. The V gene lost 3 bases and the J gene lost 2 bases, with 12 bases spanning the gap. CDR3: CASSLEGQNTDTQYF. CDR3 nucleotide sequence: TGTGCCAGCAGCTTGGAGGGACAGAACACAGATACGCAGTATTTT.

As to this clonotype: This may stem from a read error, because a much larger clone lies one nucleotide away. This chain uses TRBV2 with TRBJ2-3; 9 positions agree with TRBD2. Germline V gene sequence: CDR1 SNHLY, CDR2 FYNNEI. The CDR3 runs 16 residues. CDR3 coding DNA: TGTGCCAGCAGTGAACCGCGGGGGACTAGCATAGATACGCAGTATTTT. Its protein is CASSEPRGTSIDTQYF.

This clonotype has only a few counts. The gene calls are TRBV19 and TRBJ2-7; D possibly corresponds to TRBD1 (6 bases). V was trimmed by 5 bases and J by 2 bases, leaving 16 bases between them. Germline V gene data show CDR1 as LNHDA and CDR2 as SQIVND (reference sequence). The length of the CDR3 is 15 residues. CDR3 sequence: CASSSGTTKAYEQYF. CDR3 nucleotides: TGTGCCAGTAGTTCCGGGACAACCAAAGCCTACGAGCAGTACTTC.

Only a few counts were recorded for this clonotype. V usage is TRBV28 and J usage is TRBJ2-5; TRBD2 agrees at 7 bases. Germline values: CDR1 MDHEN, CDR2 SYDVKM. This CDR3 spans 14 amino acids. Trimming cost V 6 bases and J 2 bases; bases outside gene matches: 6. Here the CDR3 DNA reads TGTGCCAGCAGAATTGCGGGGGTACAAGAGACCCAGTACTTC. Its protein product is CASRIAGVQETQYF.

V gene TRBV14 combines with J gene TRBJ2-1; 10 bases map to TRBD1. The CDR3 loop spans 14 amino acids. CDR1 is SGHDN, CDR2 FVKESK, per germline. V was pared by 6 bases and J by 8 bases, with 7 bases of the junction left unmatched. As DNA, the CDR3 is TGTGCCAGCAGAACCGGGACAGGGGTCGATGAGCAGTTCTTC. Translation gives CASRTGTGVDEQFF.

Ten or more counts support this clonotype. CDR3 coding DNA: TGTGCCAGCAGCTTAGACGCCGGGGCCAACGTCCTGACTTTC. Its translation is CASSLDAGANVLTF. The chain combines TRBV7-2 with TRBJ2-6, with D unresolved. The CDR3 totals 14 residues. Germline V lookup: CDR1 SGHTA, CDR2 FQGNSA. Trimming removed 1 base from V and 4 bases from J, with 5 bases in between.

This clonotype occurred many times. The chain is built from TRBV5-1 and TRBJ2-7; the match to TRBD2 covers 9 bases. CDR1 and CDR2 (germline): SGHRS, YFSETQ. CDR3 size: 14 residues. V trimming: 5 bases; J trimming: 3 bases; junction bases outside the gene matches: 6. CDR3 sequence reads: CASRSVAGVYEQYF. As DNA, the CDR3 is TGCGCCAGCAGGTCCGTAGCGGGAGTCTACGAGCAGTACTTC.

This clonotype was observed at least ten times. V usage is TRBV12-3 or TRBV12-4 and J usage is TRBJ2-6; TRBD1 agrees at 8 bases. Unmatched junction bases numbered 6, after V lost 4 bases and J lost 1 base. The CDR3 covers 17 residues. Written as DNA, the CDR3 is TGTGCCAGCAGTTCACCGGGACAGGCATCTGGGGCCAACGTCCTGACTTTC. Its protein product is CASSSPGQASGANVLTF.

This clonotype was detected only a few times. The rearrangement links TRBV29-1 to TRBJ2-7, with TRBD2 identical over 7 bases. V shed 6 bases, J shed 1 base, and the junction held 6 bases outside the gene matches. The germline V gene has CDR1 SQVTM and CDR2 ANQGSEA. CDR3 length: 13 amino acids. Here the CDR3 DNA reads TGCAGCGTCGATCTAGCGGATTCCTACGAGCAGTACTTC. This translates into CSVDLADSYEQYF.

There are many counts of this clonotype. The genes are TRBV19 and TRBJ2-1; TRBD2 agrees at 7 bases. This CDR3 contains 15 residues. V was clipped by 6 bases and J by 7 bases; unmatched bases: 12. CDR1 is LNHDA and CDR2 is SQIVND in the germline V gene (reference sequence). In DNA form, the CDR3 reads TGTGCCAGTAGGAACGCAGCGGGATCATATAATGAGCAGTTCTTC. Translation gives CASRNAAGSYNEQFF.

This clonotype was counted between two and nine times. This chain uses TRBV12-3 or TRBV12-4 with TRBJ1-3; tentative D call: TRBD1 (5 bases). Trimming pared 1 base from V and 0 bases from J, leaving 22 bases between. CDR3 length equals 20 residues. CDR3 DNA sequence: TGTGCCAGCAGTTTAGGCCCAAGACAGAGATTTAGGGACTCTGGAAACACCATATATTTT. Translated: CASSLGPRQRFRDSGNTIYF.

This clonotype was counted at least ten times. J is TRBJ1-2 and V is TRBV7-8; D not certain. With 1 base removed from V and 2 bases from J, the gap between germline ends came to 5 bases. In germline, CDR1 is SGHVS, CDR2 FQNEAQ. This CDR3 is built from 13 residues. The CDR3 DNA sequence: TGTGCCAGCAGCTTAGATATGAACTATGGCTACACCTTC. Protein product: CASSLDMNYGYTF. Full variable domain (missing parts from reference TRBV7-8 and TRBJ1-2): GAGVSQSPRYKVAKRGQDVALRCDPISGHVSLFWYQQALGQGPEFLTYFQNEAQLDKSGLPSDRFFAERPEGSVSTLKIQRTQQEDSAVYLCASSLDMNYGYTFGSGTRLTVV.

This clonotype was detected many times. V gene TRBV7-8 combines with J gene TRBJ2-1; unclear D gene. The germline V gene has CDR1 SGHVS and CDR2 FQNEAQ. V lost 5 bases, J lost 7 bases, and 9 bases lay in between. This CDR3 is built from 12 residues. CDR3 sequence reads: CASSPGLNEQFF. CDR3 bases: TGTGCCAGCAGCCCCGGATTGAATGAGCAGTTCTTC.

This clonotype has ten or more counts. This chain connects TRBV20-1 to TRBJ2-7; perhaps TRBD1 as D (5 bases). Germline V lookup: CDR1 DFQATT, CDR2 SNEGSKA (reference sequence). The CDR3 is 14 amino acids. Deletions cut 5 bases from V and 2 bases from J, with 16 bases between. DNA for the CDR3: TGCAGTGCTTCGGACATCTCGATCCCCTACGAGCAGTACTTC. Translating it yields CSASDISIPYEQYF.